These T cell receptor beta chains were read from a single sample in a study of blood T cells in healthy people across ages. Via MiXCR, TCRdb re-called the 5' RACE reads, giving one row per CDR3 protein. The sample includes about 1.8 million distinct CDR3 sequences, less than 50% seen only once; the top ten take approximately 2.1%. The sample taken for sequencing was blood. These receptors were taken from a woman between 35 and 50 years old in good health. Each CDR3 is given with its conserved first and last residue. Fields, in order: D gene, clone size, J gene, V gene, CDR3 DNA, CDR3 protein. A D gene is named only where the DNA matches it firmly. Clone size is not always given. Where it is, it says once, few, many or a class for expanded clones.

>NA|once|TRBJ1-2|TRBV6-5
TGTGCCAGCAGTACCGGGACGGGGGCCTATGGCTGCACCTTC
CASSTGTGAYGCTF
>NA|NA|TRBJ2-4|TRBV13
TGTGCCAGCAGCTCGGTGGTCAAAAACATTCAGTACTTC
CASSSVVKNIQYF
>NA|NA|TRBJ1-2|TRBV20-1
TGCAGTGGCACAGGGCCTAATAACTATGGCTACACCTTC
CSGTGPNNYGYTF
>NA|NA|TRBJ2-7|TRBV13
TGTGCCAGCAGCTGGGGAGTGGGTACCCAGTACTTC
CASSWGVGTQYF
>NA|few|TRBJ2-5|TRBV7-3
TGTGCCAGCAGCTTAGGCCAAACTAGATTCCAAGAGACCCAGTACTTC
CASSLGQTRFQETQYF
>TRBD1|NA|TRBJ2-7|TRBV27
TGTGCCAACAGTTCATCGACAGGGGACGCCTCCTACGAGCAGTACTTC
CANSSSTGDASYEQYF
>NA|NA|TRBJ2-7|TRBV2
TGTGCCAGCAGTGTGAGTTTGGTACGGGGGCAACCCTACGAGCAGTACTTC
CASSVSLVRGQPYEQYF
>NA|few|TRBJ2-7|TRBV7-9
TGTGCCAGCAGCCGGTACACCGGCAGGGGAATCTACGAGCAGTACTTC
CASSRYTGRGIYEQYF
>TRBD2|NA|TRBJ2-2|TRBV20-1
TGCAGTGCTAGAGATCTCCTGCGGGGGGCCGGGGGCACCGGGGAGCTGTTTTTT
CSARDLLRGAGGTGELFF
>TRBD2|NA|TRBJ2-3|TRBV4-3
TGCGCCAGCAGCCAAGTGGGTGGACTAGCGAAGCAGTATTTT
CASSQVGGLAKQYF
>TRBD1|NA|TRBJ2-3|TRBV12-3/TRBV12-4
TGTGCCAGCAGTTTGGGGGACAGATACGCGTATTTT
CASSLGDRYAYF
>NA|few|TRBJ1-2|TRBV7-2
TGTGCCAGCAGCTTACGCCAGCAAGACTATGGCTACACCTTC
CASSLRQQDYGYTF
>NA|few|TRBJ2-5|TRBV2
TGTGCCAGCAGTCCCCTTTCGGTAGGGAGAGAGACCCAGTACTTC
CASSPLSVGRETQYF
>NA|NA|TRBJ2-6|TRBV4-1
TGCGCCAGCAGCCAAGATAAGGGTTATTCGGGCAGCTCTGGGGCCAACGTCCTGACTTTC
CASSQDKGYSGSSGANVLTF
>TRBD2|NA|TRBJ2-1|TRBV7-8
TGTGCCAGCAGCTCCCTAGCGGGGGGGGCCGATGAGCAGTTCTTC
CASSSLAGGADEQFF
>NA|NA|TRBJ1-1|TRBV15
TGTGCCACCAGCAGAGATCCCCGGCGGGAAGCTTTCTTT
CATSRDPRREAFF
>TRBD1|NA|TRBJ2-7|TRBV9
TGTGCCAGCGGCGTAGAGGACAGGGCGGCCGAGCAGTACTTC
CASGVEDRAAEQYF
>TRBD2|few|TRBJ2-7|TRBV20-1
TGCAGTGGGGAAATAGCGGGGGGGATCTCCTACGAGCAGTACTTC
CSGEIAGGISYEQYF
>NA|NA|TRBJ2-3|TRBV7-6
TGTGCCAGCAGCTTATCAGGCAGGACGACAGATACGCAGTATTTT
CASSLSGRTTDTQYF
>TRBD1|NA|TRBJ2-1|TRBV4-1
TGCGCCAGCAGCCAGGGACAGTCCGGGGAGCAGTTCTTC
CASSQGQSGEQFF
>NA|few|TRBJ2-7|TRBV6-5
TGTGCCAGCAGTTACGGCGGCATCAACTACGAGCAGTACTTC
CASSYGGINYEQYF
>NA|NA|TRBJ2-5|TRBV4-2
TGTGCCAGCAGCCAAGCAAGTAACAGGGTGGTTCCAGAGACCCAGTACTTC
CASSQASNRVVPETQYF
>NA|few|TRBJ2-5|TRBV6-5
TGTGCCAGCAGTTACTCGGGTCACAACCAAGAGACCCAGTACTTC
CASSYSGHNQETQYF
>TRBD2|once|TRBJ2-3|TRBV4-2
TGTGCCAGCAGCCAAGACGCGTTGGCGGGGGGGGCAGATACGCAGTATTTT
CASSQDALAGGADTQYF
>TRBD1|NA|TRBJ2-1|TRBV18
TGTGCCAGCTCACCACCGGGACAGGGGTTGGGTGAGCAGTTCTTC
CASSPPGQGLGEQFF
>NA|NA|TRBJ2-3|TRBV7-2
TGTGCCAGCAGCCGGACCGTAGATACGCAGTATTTT
CASSRTVDTQYF
>TRBD1|NA|TRBJ2-7|TRBV24-1
TGTGCCACCAGTCCGGGACAGGGAACCTACGAGCAGTACTTC
CATSPGQGTYEQYF
>NA|NA|TRBJ1-1|TRBV4-2
TGTGCCAGCAGCTTGGGGGTGAACGCTGAAGCTTTCTTT
CASSLGVNAEAFF
>NA|few|TRBJ2-7|TRBV9
TGTGCCAGCAGCGCGAACCTACGGGACGGCCAGTACTTC
CASSANLRDGQYF
>NA|few|TRBJ1-2|TRBV29-1
TGCAGCGTCGCCACGTACAGGGACGGCTACACCTTC
CSVATYRDGYTF
>NA|NA|TRBJ1-1|TRBV29-1
TGCAGCGTTGTTCGGGGGAGGACTGAAGCTTTCTTT
CSVVRGRTEAFF
>NA|few|TRBJ2-3|TRBV4-1
TGCGCCAGCAGCCAAGTTCCCCGCGCAGATACGCAGTATTTT
CASSQVPRADTQYF
>TRBD1|few|TRBJ2-7|TRBV12-3/TRBV12-4
TGTGCCGTGGGGACAGGGCCTCCCTACGAGCAGTACTTC
CAVGTGPPYEQYF
>NA|few|TRBJ1-2|TRBV7-9
TGTGCCAGCAGCTCTACAGGGTTTCACTATGGCTACACCTTC
CASSSTGFHYGYTF
>NA|NA|TRBJ1-5|TRBV6-1
TGTGCCAGCAGTGAAAGTTCAACCTTTAGCAATCAGCCCCAGCATTTT
CASSESSTFSNQPQHF
>NA|NA|TRBJ2-5|TRBV7-2
TGTGCCAGCAGCTTAATTATTGGGACCCAGTACTTC
CASSLIIGTQYF
>TRBD2|few|TRBJ2-3|TRBV9
TGTGCCAGCAGCGCGCGAACTAGCGGGGGGACAGATACGCAGTATTTT
CASSARTSGGTDTQYF
>TRBD1|NA|TRBJ2-5|TRBV5-1
TGCGCCAGCAGCTTGGACGGGACAGGGAGTAAGTACTTC
CASSLDGTGSKYF
>NA|few|TRBJ2-1|TRBV9
TGTGCCAGCAGCGTAGCGGGGCGGCTACAGGATGGTGAGCAGTTCTTC
CASSVAGRLQDGEQFF
>TRBD2|few|TRBJ2-3|TRBV4-3
TGCGCCAGCAGCCAACGGAGGGGTGGGAGGGGCACAGATACGCAGTATTTT
CASSQRRGGRGTDTQYF
>TRBD2|NA|TRBJ2-1|TRBV18
TGTGCCAGCTCACTGGCGGGGGGGCCCCTAGATGAGCAGTTCTTC
CASSLAGGPLDEQFF
>NA|once|TRBJ1-6|TRBV6-1
TGTGCCAGCAGTCCCCTGGGCGAAAGCTCCTATAATTCACCCCTCCACTTT
CASSPLGESSYNSPLHF
>TRBD2|NA|TRBJ2-1|TRBV6-2/TRBV6-3
TGTGCCAGCAGTTACTCGAGGTTGCAGGTAGCGGGGGGGCTTTTTAATGAGCAGTTCTTC
CASSYSRLQVAGGLFNEQFF
>TRBD1|NA|TRBJ1-1|TRBV4-3
TGCGCCAGCAGCCAAGAAGGCAGGGGGTTAGACACTGAAGCTTTCTTT
CASSQEGRGLDTEAFF
>TRBD1|NA|TRBJ1-2|TRBV27
TGTGCCAGCAGGCCCGCCGGATTGGGACAGCGGCCTAACTATGGCTACACCTTC
CASRPAGLGQRPNYGYTF
>NA|few|TRBJ2-3|TRBV5-1
TGCGCCAGCAGCCCCGCCCCGTCCGATACGCAGTATTTT
CASSPAPSDTQYF
>NA|once|TRBJ2-1|TRBV24-1
TGTGCCACCAGTGATTCCGGGACGGAGTACAATGAGCAGTTCTTC
CATSDSGTEYNEQFF
>TRBD1|few|TRBJ1-2|TRBV7-2
TGTGCCAGCAGCCTCAATGCAGGGGGCACTAACTATGGCTACACCTTC
CASSLNAGGTNYGYTF
>TRBD1|NA|TRBJ1-1|TRBV27
TGTGCCAGCAGTTTGCGGACAGGTACCATGAACACTGAAGCTTTCTTT
CASSLRTGTMNTEAFF